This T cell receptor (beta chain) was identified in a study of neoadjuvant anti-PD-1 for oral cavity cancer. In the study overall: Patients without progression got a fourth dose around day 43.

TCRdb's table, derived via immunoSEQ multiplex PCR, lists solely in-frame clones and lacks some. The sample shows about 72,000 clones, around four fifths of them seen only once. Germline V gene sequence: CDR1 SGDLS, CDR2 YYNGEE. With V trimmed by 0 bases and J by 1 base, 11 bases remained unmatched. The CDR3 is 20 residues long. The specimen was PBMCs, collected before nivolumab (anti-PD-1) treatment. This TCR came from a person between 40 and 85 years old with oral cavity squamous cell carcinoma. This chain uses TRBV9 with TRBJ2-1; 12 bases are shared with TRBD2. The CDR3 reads CASSVGGLAGYPPSYNEQFF. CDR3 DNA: TGTGCCAGCAGCGTAGGGGGACTAGCGGGTTACCCACCTTCCTACAATGAGCAGTTCTTC.